Detailed here is one T cell receptor (beta chain). These data belong to a study of cytomegalovirus exposure and HLA in healthy donors. V trimming: 5 bases; J trimming: 8 bases; junction bases outside the gene matches: 10. The CDR3 is 15 amino acids. The germline gives CDR1 MNHNS, CDR2 SASEGT. The table came from immunoSEQ multiplex PCR; TCRdb's copy has only in-frame clones and leaves some out. Of 90,000 or so clones listed, around 96% were seen once; the top ten hold less than 0.8%. Sequenced: PBMCs. The J gene is TRBJ2-1, the V gene TRBV6-1; 9 bases agree with TRBD2. The TCR was taken from a man aged 18 to 30 in good health and CMV-seronegative. In nucleotides, the CDR3 is TGTGCCAGCAGTTCCTATGCGGGAGGGCCCGATGAGCAGTTCTTC. Its protein is CASSSYAGGPDEQFF.